The clone carrying this TCR beta chain was recorded once. Within the 2 weeks before study entry, each person in the exposed group met a COVID-19 case. Germline CDR1 reads ENHRY; CDR2 reads SYGVKD. Trimming stripped 7 bases from V and 5 bases from J, with 15 bases between. The CDR3 loop spans 13 amino acids. The data stem from a study of blood T cell repertoires in COVID-19. Study-wide context: Samples of COVID-19 (acute and convalescent) were obtained from the United States, Italy and Spain.

Study processing details: Cell counts per sample came from amplifying reference gene primers. Some clones are missing from TCRdb's copy, which holds only in-frame ones; the method was immunoSEQ multiplex PCR. D and trimming were read from the DNA, whereas the V and J calls and clone size are those reported in that table. This sample has around 250,000 clones, with approximately 89% found just once. Sequences were obtained from PBMCs or T cells enriched from blood (not recorded which). The genes are TRBV10-3 and TRBJ2-7, with a possible D match to TRBD1 (5 bases). The TCR originated in a woman between 35 and 50 years old who had been exposed to COVID-19. The CDR3 bases are TGTGCCATCACCCAGGGTGGTGCTGACGAGCAGTACTTC. Its protein is CAITQGGADEQYF.